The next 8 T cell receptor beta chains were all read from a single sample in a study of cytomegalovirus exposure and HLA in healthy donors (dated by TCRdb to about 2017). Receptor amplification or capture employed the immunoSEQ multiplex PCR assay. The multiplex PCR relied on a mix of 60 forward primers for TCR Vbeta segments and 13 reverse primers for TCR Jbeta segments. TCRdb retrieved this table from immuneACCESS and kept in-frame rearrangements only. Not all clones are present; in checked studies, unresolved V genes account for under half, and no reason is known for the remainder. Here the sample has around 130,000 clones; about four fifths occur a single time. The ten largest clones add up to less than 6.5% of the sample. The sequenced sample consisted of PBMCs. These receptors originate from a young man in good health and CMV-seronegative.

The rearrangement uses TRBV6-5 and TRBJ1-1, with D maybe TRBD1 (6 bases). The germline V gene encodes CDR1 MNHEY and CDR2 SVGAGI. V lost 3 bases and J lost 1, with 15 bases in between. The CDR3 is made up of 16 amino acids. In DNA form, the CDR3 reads TGTGCCAGCAGTTATCGCGGGGGCAGGGCGAACACTGAAGCTTTCTTT. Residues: CASSYRGGRANTEAFF.

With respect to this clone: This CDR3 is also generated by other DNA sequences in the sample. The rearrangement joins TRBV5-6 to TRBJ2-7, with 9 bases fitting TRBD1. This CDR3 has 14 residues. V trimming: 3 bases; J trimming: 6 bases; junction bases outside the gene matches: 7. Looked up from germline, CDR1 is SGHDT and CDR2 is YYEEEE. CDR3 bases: TGTGCCAGCAGCTGGGGGACAGGGTCGTCCGAGCAGTACTTC. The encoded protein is CASSWGTGSSEQYF.

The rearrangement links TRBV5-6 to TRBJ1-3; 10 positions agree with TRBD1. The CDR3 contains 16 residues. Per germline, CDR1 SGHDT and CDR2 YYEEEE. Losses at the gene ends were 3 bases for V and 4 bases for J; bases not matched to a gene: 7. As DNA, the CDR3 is TGTGCCAGCAGCTGGGCCGGACAGGGGGGCGGAAACACCATATATTTT. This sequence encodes CASSWAGQGGGNTIYF.

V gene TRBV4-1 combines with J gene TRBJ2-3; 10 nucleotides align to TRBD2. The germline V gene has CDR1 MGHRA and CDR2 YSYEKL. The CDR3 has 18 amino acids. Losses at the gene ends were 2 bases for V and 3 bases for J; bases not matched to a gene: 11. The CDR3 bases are TGCGCCAGCAGCCAACGTCAATTAGCGGGAGGTTTGACAGATACGCAGTATTTT. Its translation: CASSQRQLAGGLTDTQYF.

CDR3 residues: CASSFSQGAYEQYF. In nucleotides, the CDR3 is TGTGCCAGCAGCTTTTCACAGGGAGCCTACGAGCAGTACTTC. The J gene is TRBJ2-7, the V gene TRBV11-2; D may be TRBD1 (6 bases). The germline V and J ends were trimmed by 3 bases and 2 bases, with 11 bases remaining between them. The V gene's germline CDR1 is SGHAT and CDR2 FQNNGV. The CDR3 spans 14 residues.

The CDR3 reads CASSQDTTSLAYEQYF. CDR3 DNA: TGCGCCAGCAGCCAAGATACGACTAGTCTGGCCTACGAGCAGTACTTC. V and J are TRBV4-3 and TRBJ2-7, with D tentatively TRBD2 (6 bases). Germline CDR1 reads LGHNA; CDR2 reads YSLEER. Between the trimmed V and J ends, which lost 0 bases and 2 bases, there was a span of 14 bases. This CDR3 has 16 residues.

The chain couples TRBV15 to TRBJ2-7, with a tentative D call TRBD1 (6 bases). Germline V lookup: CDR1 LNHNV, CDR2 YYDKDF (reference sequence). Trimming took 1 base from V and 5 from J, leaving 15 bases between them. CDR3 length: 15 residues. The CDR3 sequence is CATSRGQARVNEQYF. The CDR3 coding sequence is TGTGCCACCAGCAGAGGACAGGCTCGTGTAAACGAGCAGTACTTC.

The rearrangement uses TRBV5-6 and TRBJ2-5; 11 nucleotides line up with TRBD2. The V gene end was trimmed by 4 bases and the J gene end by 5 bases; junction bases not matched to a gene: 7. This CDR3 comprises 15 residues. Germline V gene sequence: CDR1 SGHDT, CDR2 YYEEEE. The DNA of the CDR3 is TGTGCCAGCAGCCCCACGACTAGCGGGACTGAGACCCAGTACTTC. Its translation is CASSPTTSGTETQYF. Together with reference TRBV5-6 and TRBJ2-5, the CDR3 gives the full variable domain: DAGVTQSPTHLIKTRGQQVTLRCSPKSGHDTVSWYQQALGQGPQFIFQYYEEEERQRGNFPDRFSGHQFPNYSSELNVNALLLGDSALYLCASSPTTSGTETQYFGPGTRLLVL.